This entry lists 30 T cell receptor beta chains sequenced from one sample in a study of cytomegalovirus exposure and HLA in healthy donors. Vbeta (60) and Jbeta (13) primers were used in the PCR. Some clones are missing from TCRdb's copy, which holds only in-frame ones; the method was immunoSEQ multiplex PCR. The record lists some 150,000 clones, of which the ten most abundant hold 2.2%. The specimen sequenced was PBMCs. Receptor source: a woman aged 18 to 35 in good health and CMV-seronegative.

In nucleotides, the CDR3 is TGTGCCAGCATTCCGGGACAGCAGACCCAGTACTTC. This translates into CASIPGQQTQYF. The genes are TRBV6-1 and TRBJ2-5, with 7 positions matching TRBD1. The CDR3 totals 12 residues. Looked up from germline, CDR1 is MNHNS and CDR2 is SASEGT. V dropped 7 bases and J dropped 6; count of bases not matched to a gene: 5.

The V gene is TRBV7-2, the J gene TRBJ2-5, with 7 nucleotides matching TRBD2. The end of the DNA aligns better with TRBJ2-7, so the J call may be wrong. Per germline, CDR1 SGHTA and CDR2 FQGNSA. The CDR3 extends over 15 amino acids. CDR3 residues: CASRPPSGRTYEQYF. Written as DNA, the CDR3 is TGTGCCAGCAGACCGCCTAGCGGCCGTACCTACGAGCAGTACTTC.

The rearrangement links TRBV4-2 to TRBJ2-2; perhaps TRBD1 as D (6 bases). Trimming shortened V by 5 bases and J by 5 bases, and 9 bases separated the two germline ends. This CDR3 has 13 amino acids. Germline V CDR1 and CDR2: LGHNA, YNFKEQ. This CDR3 is CASSSGETGELFF. Here the CDR3 DNA reads TGTGCCAGCAGCTCAGGGGAGACCGGGGAGCTGTTTTTT.

V is TRBV5-1 and J is TRBJ2-1, with TRBD1 as a possible D gene (5 bases). The CDR3 has 13 residues. Germline loops: CDR1 SGHRS, CDR2 YFSETQ. The V and J ends lost 6 bases and 6 bases respectively, with 13 bases between them. This CDR3 is CASTLGQGNEQFF. CDR3 sequence (DNA): TGCGCCAGCACCCTCGGTCAGGGCAATGAGCAGTTCTTC.

The V call is TRBV5-6, the J call TRBJ2-7; 9 nucleotides agree with TRBD1. Germline-derived CDR1 and CDR2 are SGHDT and YYEEEE. CDR3 size: 16 residues. V lost 0 bases, J lost 5 bases, and 9 bases stayed unmatched. The DNA of the CDR3 is TGTGCCAGCAGCTTGGACCCGACAGGGGGAACCGACGAGCAGTACGTC. It is translated as CASSLDPTGGTDEQYV.

The chain couples TRBV2 to TRBJ2-7, with a possible D match to TRBD2 (6 bases). V was cut by 7 bases and J by 0 bases, with 19 bases left in between. The length of the CDR3 is 16 residues. The germline CDR1 and CDR2 sequences are SNHLY and FYNNEI. The CDR3 protein is CASILAGLPSSYEQYF. The CDR3 DNA is TGTGCCAGCATCCTTGCGGGGCTCCCGAGCTCCTACGAGCAGTACTTC.

The chain uses TRBV18 and TRBJ2-7; TRBD2 agrees at 7 bases. The CDR3 totals 14 residues. V lost 2 bases, J lost 7 bases, and 8 bases stayed unmatched. The V gene's germline CDR1 is KGHSH and CDR2 LQKENI. The CDR3 nucleotides read TGTGCCAGCTCACCAACCGTCGAGGGAGGGGAGCAGTACTTC. It codes for CASSPTVEGGEQYF.

The rearrangement uses TRBV29-1 and TRBJ1-1; D is possibly TRBD1 (5 bases). Trimming stripped 4 bases from V and 5 bases from J, with 14 bases between. The CDR3 is 13 residues long. The germline V gene has CDR1 SQVTM and CDR2 ANQGSEA. The CDR3 DNA reads TGCAGCGTTGTTGTAGGGGAAAGGACTGAAGCTTTCTTT. This gives the protein CSVVVGERTEAFF.

V is TRBV19 and J is TRBJ2-7; the match to TRBD1 covers 10 bases. Germline CDR1 and CDR2: LNHDA and SQIVND (reference sequence). The CDR3 contains 14 residues. The J segment lost 5 bases and the V segment lost 4 bases, leaving 5 bases of the junction unmatched. The CDR3 DNA follows: TGTGCCAGTAGTACCCGACAGGGGGCAAACGAGCAGTACGTC. Protein: CASSTRQGANEQYV.

This sequence joins TRBV7-8 and TRBJ2-1; D is possibly TRBD2 (5 bases). Trimming pared 5 bases from V and 5 bases from J, leaving 13 bases between. This CDR3 spans 14 amino acids. The V gene's germline CDR1 is SGHVS and CDR2 FQNEAQ. CDR3 region: CASSPGTLHNEQFF. As DNA, the CDR3 is TGTGCCAGCAGCCCGGGAACTTTGCACAATGAGCAGTTCTTC.

The genes are TRBV9 and TRBJ1-2; D ambiguous. Trimming removed 4 bases from V and 1 base from J, with 14 bases in between. Germline CDR1 SGDLS, CDR2 YYNGEE. This CDR3 has 15 amino acids. In DNA form, the CDR3 reads TGTGCCAGCAGCTCAGGAGCGGCAGATAACTATGGCTACACCTTC. Its protein is CASSSGAADNYGYTF. Combining the CDR3 with reference TRBV9 and TRBJ1-2 gives the whole variable domain DSGVTQTPKHLITATGQRVTLRCSPRSGDLSVYWYQQSLDQGLQFLIQYYNGEERAKGNILERFSAQQFPDLHSELNLSSLELGDSALYFCASSSGAADNYGYTFGSGTRLTVV.

The chain recombines TRBV7-9 with TRBJ2-7; D remains unclear. Trimming pared 5 bases from V and 1 base from J, leaving 18 bases between. Germline-derived CDR1 and CDR2 are SEHNR and FQNEAQ (reference sequence). This CDR3 has 16 residues. The CDR3 DNA is TGTGCCAGCAGCCCCCTCCGAGGATTAAAATCCTACGAGCAGTACGTC. It yields the protein CASSPLRGLKSYEQYV.

This sequence joins TRBV9 and TRBJ1-3, with TRBD1 matching over 7 bases. The CDR3 consists of 15 residues. J was trimmed by 5 bases and V by 3 bases; bases with no gene match: 8. Germline V gene data show CDR1 as SGDLS and CDR2 as YYNGEE. Here the CDR3 reads CASSAHTGVRNTIYF. Written as DNA, the CDR3 is TGTGCCAGCAGCGCCCATACAGGGGTGAGAAACACCATATATTTT.

V is TRBV4-2 and J is TRBJ1-1; D gene ambiguous. CDR1 is LGHNA, CDR2 YNFKEQ, per germline. The CDR3 spans 11 residues. V was clipped by 4 bases and J by 10 bases, with 10 bases between them. The CDR3 region is CASSPGIGAFF. In DNA form, the CDR3 reads TGTGCCAGCAGCCCAGGAATTGGAGCTTTCTTT.

This chain uses TRBV7-6 with TRBJ1-2, with D unclear. The germline CDR1 and CDR2 sequences are SGHVS and FNYEAQ. The V and J ends lost 5 bases and 6 bases respectively, with 13 bases between them. The CDR3 spans 13 residues. This chain's CDR3 is CASSLNKGDGYTF. The CDR3 coding sequence is TGTGCCAGCAGCCTTAATAAGGGAGATGGCTACACCTTC. The entire variable domain, with the rest obtained from reference TRBV7-6 and TRBJ1-2, is as follows: GAGVSQSPRYKVTKRGQDVALRCDPISGHVSLYWYRQALGQGPEFLTYFNYEAQQDKSGLPNDRFSAERPEGSISTLTIQRTEQRDSAMYRCASSLNKGDGYTFGSGTRLTVV.

This sequence joins TRBV27 and TRBJ2-1; 11 nucleotides agree with TRBD2. Trimming cost V 5 bases and J 6 bases; bases outside gene matches: 9. This CDR3 contains 16 residues. Germline lookup yields CDR1 MNHEY and CDR2 SMNVEV (reference sequence). The CDR3 nucleotides read TGTGCCAGCAGTCCCTATAGCGGGAGGGCCCTCAATGAGCAGTTCTTC. This translates into CASSPYSGRALNEQFF.

V gene TRBV6-1 combines with J gene TRBJ1-1, with D perhaps matching TRBD1 (5 bases). Between the trimmed V and J ends, which lost 6 bases and 1 base, there was a span of 15 bases. The CDR3 contains 15 residues. Germline V gene sequence: CDR1 MNHNS, CDR2 SASEGT. The CDR3, as DNA: TGTGCCAGCAGGATAGGCGGGGGTGGGAACACTGAAGCTTTCTTT. It encodes CASRIGGGGNTEAFF.

This chain joins TRBV7-2 and TRBJ1-6; tentative D call: TRBD1 (5 bases). CDR3 size: 15 residues. The germline V gene encodes CDR1 SGHTA and CDR2 FQGNSA. The V and J ends lost 0 bases and 6 bases respectively, with 9 bases between them. CDR3 loop: CASSLAQASNSPLHF. CDR3 nucleotide sequence: TGTGCCAGCAGCTTAGCACAGGCCAGTAATTCACCCCTCCACTTT.

This chain connects TRBV5-6 to TRBJ2-7; D remains ambiguous. The CDR3 is 14 residues long. The germline gives CDR1 SGHDT, CDR2 YYEEEE. Trimming removed 0 bases from V and 0 bases from J, with 7 bases in between. This CDR3 is CASSLGESSYEQYF. For the CDR3, the DNA is TGTGCCAGCAGCTTGGGCGAGAGCTCCTACGAGCAGTACTTC.

The CDR3 region has the DNA TGTGCCACCCAGACAGCGAGCACAGATACGCAGTATTTT. This translates into CATQTASTDTQYF. V gene TRBV28 combines with J gene TRBJ2-3; tentatively, D is TRBD1 (5 bases). This CDR3 has 13 residues. The germline V gene encodes CDR1 MDHEN and CDR2 SYDVKM. V lost 10 bases to trimming and J lost 0 bases, with 11 bases between them.

This sequence joins TRBV15 and TRBJ2-1, with 12 bases matching TRBD2. The CDR3 sequence is 16 residues long. Germline V lookup: CDR1 LNHNV, CDR2 YYDKDF (reference sequence). V trimming: 1 base; J trimming: 9 bases; junction bases outside the gene matches: 7. CDR3 coding DNA: TGTGCCACCAGCAGAGGAGGGACTAGCGGGTTATTTGAGCAGTTCTTC. Residues: CATSRGGTSGLFEQFF.

The rearrangement uses TRBV15 and TRBJ1-2; 7 nucleotides match TRBD1. Germline V gives CDR1 LNHNV, CDR2 YYDKDF (reference sequence). Germline trimming cut 1 base from V and 5 bases from J; bases unmatched to any gene: 7. The CDR3 contains 15 residues. In DNA, the CDR3 is TGTGCCACCAGCAGAGCAGGGGACAGCATATATGGCTACACCTTC. This translates into CATSRAGDSIYGYTF.

The rearrangement links TRBV7-9 to TRBJ2-7; D ambiguous. This CDR3 comprises 11 residues. V was trimmed by 5 bases and J by 3 bases, leaving 5 bases between them. The germline V gene has CDR1 SEHNR and CDR2 FQNEAQ (reference sequence). This CDR3 is CASSASYEQYF. The CDR3 nucleotides read TGTGCCAGCAGCGCCAGCTACGAGCAGTACTTC.

V is TRBV14 and J is TRBJ2-4, with D unresolved. The CDR3 extends over 13 amino acids. Germline CDR1 reads SGHDN; CDR2 reads FVKESK. The V and J ends lost 0 bases and 8 bases respectively, with 8 bases between them. This CDR3 is CASSQDLRDIQYF. CDR3 nucleotide sequence: TGTGCCAGCAGCCAAGATCTCCGGGACATTCAGTACTTC. Complete variable domain (other parts from reference TRBV14 and TRBJ2-4): EAGVTQFPSHSVIEKGQTVTLRCDPISGHDNLYWYRRVMGKEIKFLLHFVKESKQDESGMPNNRFLAERTGGTYSTLKVQPAELEDSGVYFCASSQDLRDIQYFGAGTRLSVL.

The chain uses TRBV28 and TRBJ1-5; 8 bases agree with TRBD1. After removal of 4 bases from V and 3 bases from J, the junction contained 5 bases not matched to a gene. The CDR3 sequence is 15 residues long. CDR1 MDHEN and CDR2 SYDVKM come from the germline V gene. In DNA, the CDR3 is TGTGCCAGCAGTTGGGCACAGGGGGACAATCAGCCCCAGCATTTT. It is translated as CASSWAQGDNQPQHF.

This chain uses TRBV9 with TRBJ2-1; possible D gene TRBD1, 6 bases. Trimming cost V 1 base and J 6 bases, with 14 bases left between them. CDR3 length: 15 amino acids. Germline-derived CDR1 and CDR2 are SGDLS and YYNGEE. The CDR3: CASSVRLTGPNEQFF. CDR3 bases: TGTGCCAGCAGCGTACGGCTAACAGGGCCCAATGAGCAGTTCTTC.

This chain joins TRBV2 and TRBJ2-1, with D possibly TRBD2 on 10 matching bases. The CDR3 totals 16 residues. The germline CDR1 and CDR2 sequences are SNHLY and FYNNEI. V was pared by 2 bases and J by 7 bases, with 18 bases between. This CDR3 is CASSEQTSGTGNEQFF. The DNA for the CDR3 is TGTGCCAGCAGTGAACAAACTAGCGGGACAGGGAATGAGCAGTTCTTC.

V usage is TRBV12-2 and J usage is TRBJ1-4; the table's D call, TRBD1, was not checked against the DNA. TRBV12-2 is an annotated pseudogene. The length of the CDR3 is 15 residues. Written as DNA, the CDR3 is TGTGCAAGTCGCTTAGAAGGGACAGAAGGCGAAAAACTGTTTTTT. It encodes CASRLEGTEGEKLFF.

This chain uses TRBV9 with TRBJ1-2; TRBD1 aligns across 8 bases. J was trimmed by 7 bases and V by 1 base; bases with no gene match: 3. The V gene's germline CDR1 is SGDLS and CDR2 YYNGEE. The length of the CDR3 is 13 residues. The DNA of the CDR3 is TGTGCCAGCAGCGTACAGGGGGCTGCTGGCTACACCTTC. It encodes CASSVQGAAGYTF.

V and J are TRBV6-5 and TRBJ2-1; TRBD2 matches 13 bases. CDR3 length: 16 amino acids. Germline V lookup: CDR1 MNHEY, CDR2 SVGAGI. With 4 bases clipped from V and 4 bases from J, the junction kept 4 bases outside the gene matches. CDR3 sequence (DNA): TGTGCCAGCAGTTCTCCGGGACTAGCGGGGTACAATGAGCAGTTCTTC. Encoded protein: CASSSPGLAGYNEQFF.